Included here is one T cell receptor beta chain sequence, with context. Antigen specificity is unknown. V was cut by 3 bases and J by 0 bases, with 8 bases left in between. Germline-derived CDR1 and CDR2 are SEHNR and FQNEAQ (reference sequence). This CDR3 region has 14 residues. The entry originates in a study of T cell repertoires in cytomegalovirus infection. Background on the study: Selection of CMV epitopes for the study included recently identified HLA-C-restricted and well-studied HLA-B-restricted ones. Matching HLA type, along with CMV infection, was indicated by public TCR beta signatures. Study conclusions and caveats: HLA-C-restricted TCR beta clonotypes specific for CMV led the ex vivo response.

TCRdb ran MiXCR on the reads and lists one entry per CDR3 protein. The sample shows around 78,000 distinct CDR3 sequences, 20% to 30% of them seen only once. The sample here was CD8+ T cells from cultured PBMCs, taken from culture after CMV antigen stimulation. The chain has TRBV7-9 and TRBJ1-1; D is uncertain. The origin of this receptor is a human donor in good health (CMV status not recorded). Some clones in this sample may be carry-over from other donors' samples. Here the CDR3 reads CASSLVDLNTEAFF. The CDR3 DNA follows: TGTGCCAGCAGCTTGGTAGACCTGAACACTGAAGCTTTCTTT.